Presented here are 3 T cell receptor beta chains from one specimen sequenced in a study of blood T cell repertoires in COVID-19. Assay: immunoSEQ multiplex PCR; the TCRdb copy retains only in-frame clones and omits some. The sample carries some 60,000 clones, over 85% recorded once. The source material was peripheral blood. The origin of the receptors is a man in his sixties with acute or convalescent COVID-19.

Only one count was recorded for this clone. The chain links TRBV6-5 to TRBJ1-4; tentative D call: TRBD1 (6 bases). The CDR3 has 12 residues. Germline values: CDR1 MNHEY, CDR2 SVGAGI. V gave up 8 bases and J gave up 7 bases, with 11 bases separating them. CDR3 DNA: TGTGCCAGCCGAACAGGGTTTGAAAAACTGTTTTTT. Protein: CASRTGFEKLFF.

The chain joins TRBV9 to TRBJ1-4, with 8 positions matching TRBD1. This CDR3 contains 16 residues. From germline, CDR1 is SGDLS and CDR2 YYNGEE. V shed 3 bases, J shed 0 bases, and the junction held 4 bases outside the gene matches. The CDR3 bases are TGTGCCAGCAGCGAGGGACAGGAGGCAACTAATGAAAAACTGTTTTTT. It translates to CASSEGQEATNEKLFF.

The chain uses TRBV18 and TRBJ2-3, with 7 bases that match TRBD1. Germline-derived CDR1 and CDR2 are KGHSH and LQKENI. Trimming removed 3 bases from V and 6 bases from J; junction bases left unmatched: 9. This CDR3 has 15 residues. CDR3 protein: CASSPNRGHTDTQYF. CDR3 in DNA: TGTGCCAGCTCACCGAACAGGGGTCACACCGATACGCAGTATTTT.